The entry below gives a single TCR beta chain sequence along with its context. This record belongs to a study of T-cell memory formation after mild COVID-19. Germline V lookup: CDR1 MNHEY, CDR2 SVGAGI. This CDR3 has 17 residues. V shed 6 bases and J 9 bases; nucleotides not matched to a gene: 19. One entry per CDR3 protein, called by TCRdb with MiXCR from the 5' RACE reads. The sample contains roughly 480,000 distinct CDR3 sequences, around a quarter of which appear only once. This receptor was taken from an adult woman who had mild COVID-19 (a few samples of this study predate the infection). Cell type and time point are not known. The sequenced sample consisted of PBMCs or a T cell subset sorted from them (not recorded which). V usage is TRBV6-5 and J usage is TRBJ2-1; the match to TRBD1 covers 8 bases. The CDR3 coding sequence is TGTGCCAGCAGGGCCAACCCGTGGGACAGGACTAAGGGTGAGCAGTTCTTC. Its translation is CASRANPWDRTKGEQFF.